The source of this T cell receptor beta chain is a study of lymphopenia after photon versus proton radiotherapy (dated by TCRdb to about 2019). Broadly, across the study: In patients with gastrointestinal tumors who developed high-grade lymphopenia, the study compared the immunological effects of photon radiation therapy with those of proton radiation therapy. The goal of the study was to characterize the differences between the two radiation modalities in how they affect the immune system. The 20 patients in the cohort had gastrointestinal tumors, were treated with either photon or proton therapy, and subsequently developed lymphopenia. Study-wide conclusions, independent of this receptor: Among patients across the cohort who died, overall survival time showed an inverse correlation with a larger post-nadir drop in TCR diversity. After the lymphocyte count nadir, repertoires from photon-treated patients showed oligoclonal expansion, particularly of CD8+ Temra cells, and this expansion drove the decline in diversity. Proton-treated patients stayed relatively stable during treatment, while photon-treated patients lost naive T cells and TCR diversity and gained effector/memory populations. The survival association was assessed only in patients who died, and the authors presented better survival with proton therapy as a possibility rather than a demonstrated result.

Receptors were amplified or captured by the immunoSEQ multiplex PCR assay. Alongside multiparametric flow cytometry, deep sequencing of rearranged TCR beta loci was used to profile the T cell repertoires. In TCRdb, the immuneACCESS table is reduced to in-frame sequences with V and J assigned. These tables do not hold every clone; where another copy was compared, an unresolved V gene accounts for under half, and the others remain unexplained. Here the sample has approximately 70,000 clones; 75% to 90% occur a single time. 10% to 15% of the sample is taken by the ten largest. About this clone itself: The clone's antigen remains unknown. Base qualities are not provided; no much larger clone lies one nucleotide away.

Inclusive of the bounding cysteine and phenylalanine, the CDR3 is 16 residues long. Only CDR3 DNA remains: 48 bases, in frame from the first base. CDR1 and CDR2 were assigned from the germline V gene as SGHRS and YFSETQ. Relative to germline, V is missing 4 bases and J is missing 3 bases, with 5 bases of the junction outside any gene match. The receptor was derived from a man older than 75 with esophageal cancer. The chain was built from TRBV5-1 and TRBJ2-5, with 14 bases aligning to TRBD2. The input for sequencing was peripheral blood, taken from a patient treated with proton-based radiotherapy. This receptor carries the CDR3 CASSQTSGGAEETQYF. The DNA sequence is given as TGCGCCAGCAGCCAGACTAGCGGGGGGGCCGAAGAGACCCAGTACTTC.